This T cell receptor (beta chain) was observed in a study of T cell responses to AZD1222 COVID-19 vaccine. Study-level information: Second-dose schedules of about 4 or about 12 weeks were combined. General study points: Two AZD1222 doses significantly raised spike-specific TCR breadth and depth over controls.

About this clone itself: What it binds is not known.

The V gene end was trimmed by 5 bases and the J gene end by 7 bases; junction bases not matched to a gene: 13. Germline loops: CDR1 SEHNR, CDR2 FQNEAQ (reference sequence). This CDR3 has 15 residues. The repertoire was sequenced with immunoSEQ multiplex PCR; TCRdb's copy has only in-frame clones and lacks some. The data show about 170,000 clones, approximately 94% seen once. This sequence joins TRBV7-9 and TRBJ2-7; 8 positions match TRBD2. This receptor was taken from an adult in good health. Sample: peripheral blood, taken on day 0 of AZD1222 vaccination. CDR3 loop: CASSLAGAGAGEQYF. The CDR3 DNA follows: TGTGCCAGCAGCCTCGCTGGAGCGGGAGCGGGGGAGCAGTACTTC.